This T cell receptor (beta chain) stems from a study of monozygotic twins with inflammatory bowel disease. Reprocessing the 5' RACE reads, TCRdb reports a single entry for every CDR3 protein and omits DNA. This repertoire includes about 160,000 distinct CDR3 sequences. CDR3 length: 15 residues. In germline, CDR1 is MDHEN, CDR2 SYDVKM. The sequencing input was blood. V gene TRBV28 combines with J gene TRBJ2-2. This TCR derives from a human donor with ulcerative colitis or Crohn's disease, or a healthy co-twin of an affected twin (not recorded which). CDR3 amino acids: CAGSRLLGDTGELFF.